The next 22 T cell receptor beta chains were all read from a single sample in a study of technical replicates of blood from a handful of donors. The protocol was immunoSEQ multiplex PCR, while the TCRdb copy is restricted to in-frame clones and leaves out a portion. The table shows approximately 94,000 clones, with 90% to 96% occurring only once. The material sequenced was T cells isolated from PBMCs. The receptor set was obtained from a human donor in good health.

This clone is a singleton in its sample. This sequence joins TRBV7-2 and TRBJ1-1; 8 bases are a match to TRBD1. The germline V gene has CDR1 SGHTA and CDR2 FQGNSA. The ends lost 0 bases at V and 1 base at J; junction bases unmatched: 4. The CDR3 runs to 16 residues. CDR3 DNA: TGTGCCAGCAGCTTAGCGACAGGGGAGTGGAACACTGAAGCTTTCTTT. Amino acid sequence: CASSLATGEWNTEAFF. The variable domain in full, completed from reference TRBV7-2 and TRBJ1-1, reads GAGVSQSPSNKVTEKGKDVELRCDPISGHTALYWYRQSLGQGLEFLIYFQGNSAPDKSGLPSDRFSAERTGGSVSTLTIQRTQQEDSAVYLCASSLATGEWNTEAFFGQGTRLTVV.

The chain employs TRBV7-3 and TRBJ1-2; no definite D call. The CDR3 contains 14 residues. Germline-derived CDR1 and CDR2 are SGHTA and FQGTGA. With 1 base removed from V and 4 bases from J, the gap between germline ends came to 10 bases. CDR3 bases: TGTGCCAGCAGCTTAAATGCACAGCTCTATGGCTACACCTTC. Translated: CASSLNAQLYGYTF.

The rearrangement links TRBV28 to TRBJ2-1, with unresolved D. This CDR3 is 13 amino acids long. Germline values: CDR1 MDHEN, CDR2 SYDVKM. The V gene lost 3 bases and the J gene lost 2 bases, with 5 bases spanning the gap. CDR3 protein: CASSLYTYNEQFF. The CDR3 DNA follows: TGTGCCAGCAGTTTGTATACCTACAATGAGCAGTTCTTC.

The chain joins TRBV19 to TRBJ1-1; D perhaps matches TRBD1 (5 bases). V lost 5 bases to trimming and J lost 0 bases, with 13 bases between them. This CDR3 is built from 15 residues. Germline-derived CDR1 and CDR2 are LNHDA and SQIVND (reference sequence). The CDR3 region has the DNA TGTGCCAGTAGTTGGACGCCAGGGATGAACACTGAAGCTTTCTTT. As protein: CASSWTPGMNTEAFF.

The rearrangement links TRBV4-1 to TRBJ2-2; a weak D match, TRBD2 (7 bases). V lost 4 bases, J lost 9 bases, and 21 bases lay in between. This CDR3 spans 16 amino acids. CDR1 is MGHRA, CDR2 YSYEKL, per germline. The CDR3 sequence: CASSPSLGGGLRELFF. In nucleotides, the CDR3 is TGCGCCAGCAGCCCATCTCTAGGCGGGGGCCTAAGGGAGCTGTTTTTT.

The V and J genes are TRBV7-2 and TRBJ2-2; the match to TRBD2 covers 11 bases. This CDR3 has 17 amino acids. Per germline, CDR1 SGHTA and CDR2 FQGNSA. V dropped 5 bases and J dropped 6; count of bases not matched to a gene: 11. The CDR3 DNA reads TGTGCCAGCAGCCCTTATACAGGGACTAGCGGATCCGGGGAGCTGTTTTTT. Its protein is CASSPYTGTSGSGELFF.

The chain uses TRBV30 and TRBJ2-7; the match to TRBD2 covers 8 bases. The germline CDR1 and CDR2 sequences are GTSNPN and SVGIG (reference sequence). V shed 4 bases and J 6 bases; nucleotides not matched to a gene: 2. The CDR3 sequence is 11 residues long. CDR3 nucleotides: TGTGCCTGGACGGGAGGGATCGAGCAGTACTTC. It translates to CAWTGGIEQYF.

This chain links TRBV6-5 with TRBJ1-4; no clear D. This CDR3 is 13 amino acids long. Germline loops: CDR1 MNHEY, CDR2 SVGAGI. V lost 6 bases and J 5 bases, leaving 10 bases between the germline ends. The CDR3 protein is CASRAFVNEKLFF. For the CDR3, the DNA is TGTGCCAGCAGGGCCTTCGTCAATGAAAAACTGTTTTTT.

The V call is TRBV7-3, the J call TRBJ1-3; the D gene is possibly TRBD1 (6 bases). Germline lookup yields CDR1 SGHTA and CDR2 FQGTGA. CDR3 size: 15 residues. Trimming took 1 base from V and 0 from J, leaving 7 bases between them. CDR3 in amino acids: CASSLNRASGNTIYF. As DNA, the CDR3 is TGTGCCAGCAGCTTAAACAGGGCCTCTGGAAACACCATATATTTT.

The chain employs TRBV6-5 and TRBJ1-5; TRBD1 matches 10 bases. In germline, CDR1 is MNHEY, CDR2 SVGAGI. CDR3 size: 13 residues. V lost 10 bases and J lost 6; bases outside the gene matches: 6. CDR3 sequence (DNA): TGTGCCACAAGACAGGGGGCCGGTCAGCCCCAGCATTTT. Amino acids: CATRQGAGQPQHF.

The CDR3 region is CASAGGGSGNTIYF. The CDR3 DNA reads as TGTGCCTCCGCCGGGGGAGGCTCTGGAAACACCATATATTTT. The rearrangement links TRBV10-3 to TRBJ1-3, with D perhaps TRBD1 (5 bases). Trimming cost V 11 bases and J 0 bases, with 14 bases left between them. This CDR3 is 14 amino acids long. Germline V CDR1 and CDR2: ENHRY, SYGVKD.

The J gene is TRBJ2-3, the V gene TRBV7-9, with 8 bases identical to TRBD1. Germline V gene data show CDR1 as SEHNR and CDR2 as FQNEAQ (reference sequence). Trimming removed 5 bases from V and 3 bases from J; junction bases left unmatched: 10. This CDR3 is 16 amino acids long. The CDR3 DNA follows: TGTGCCAGCAGCCCTTACGTTGGACAGGGAACAGATACGCAGTATTTT. Protein: CASSPYVGQGTDTQYF.

The chain is built from TRBV27 and TRBJ1-4, with D possibly being TRBD1 (5 bases). V gave up 5 bases and J gave up 4 bases, with 17 bases separating them. The CDR3 length is 16 residues. Germline values: CDR1 MNHEY, CDR2 SMNVEV (reference sequence). The CDR3 loop is CASSRKFDRFNEKLFF. CDR3 nucleotide sequence: TGTGCCAGCAGTAGGAAGTTTGACAGATTTAATGAAAAACTGTTTTTT.

The rearrangement joins TRBV19 to TRBJ2-2; possibly TRBD1 for D (6 bases). The CDR3 consists of 13 residues. The germline CDR1 and CDR2 sequences are LNHDA and SQIVND (reference sequence). V shed 5 bases and J shed 4 bases, with 8 bases lying between them. The CDR3 sequence is CASSQGGTGELFF. The DNA for the CDR3 is TGTGCCAGTAGTCAAGGGGGCACCGGGGAGCTGTTTTTT. The full variable domain, in which reference TRBV19 and TRBJ2-2 provide the parts outside the CDR3, is DGGITQSPKYLFRKEGQNVTLSCEQNLNHDAMYWYRQDPGQGLRLIYYSQIVNDFQKGDIAEGYSVSREKKESFPLTVTSAQKNPTAFYLCASSQGGTGELFFGEGSRLTVL.

The chain recombines TRBV5-1 with TRBJ2-2; D remains unclear. The V end lost 3 bases, the J end lost 1 base, and 10 bases lay between the germline ends. This CDR3 is 15 amino acids long. Germline V gene lookup returns CDR1 SGHRS and CDR2 YFSETQ. The CDR3 region is CASSYVGLNTGELFF. Written as DNA, the CDR3 is TGCGCCAGCAGCTATGTGGGCTTGAACACCGGGGAGCTGTTTTTT.

The chain uses TRBV19 and TRBJ2-1; 11 nucleotides align to TRBD2. This CDR3 comprises 16 residues. The V segment lost 5 bases and the J segment 5 bases; nucleotides outside the gene matches: 8. Germline CDR1 is LNHDA and CDR2 is SQIVND (reference sequence). The DNA for the CDR3 is TGTGCCAGTAGTCCAGTAGGACTAGCGGGCGACAATGAGCAGTTCTTC. Encoded protein: CASSPVGLAGDNEQFF.

The chain couples TRBV6-5 to TRBJ1-2; TRBD1 might be the D (6 bases). Per germline, CDR1 MNHEY and CDR2 SVGAGI. Trimming shortened V by 8 bases and J by 5 bases, and 15 bases separated the two germline ends. The CDR3 is made up of 13 amino acids. The CDR3, as DNA: TGTGCCAGCTGGGACATACCCTTTTATGGCTACACCTTC. Amino acids: CASWDIPFYGYTF.

The chain uses TRBV5-6 and TRBJ2-2; 12 nucleotides line up with TRBD1. Germline V lookup: CDR1 SGHDT, CDR2 YYEEEE. V lost 3 bases and J lost 1; bases outside the gene matches: 10. The CDR3 has 19 residues. The CDR3 bases are TGTGCCAGCAGCTACCCCGGGACAGGGGGCTATTGGAACACCGGGGAGCTGTTTTTT. This gives the protein CASSYPGTGGYWNTGELFF.

A single count supports this clone. The chain carries TRBV5-1 and TRBJ2-7, with 8 positions matching TRBD1. Trimming cost V 2 bases and J 4 bases; bases outside gene matches: 8. Germline-derived CDR1 and CDR2 are SGHRS and YFSETQ. The CDR3 contains 15 residues. CDR3 nucleotides: TGCGCCAGCAGCTTTATTCACAGGGGGAGGTACGAGCAGTACTTC. It is translated as CASSFIHRGRYEQYF.

The gene calls are TRBV9 and TRBJ2-2; TRBD1 agrees at 10 bases. V lost 1 base and J lost 6; bases outside the gene matches: 6. Germline V lookup: CDR1 SGDLS, CDR2 YYNGEE. This CDR3 contains 16 residues. In DNA, the CDR3 is TGTGCCAGCAGCGTATTCTCCGGGACAGGGGCCGGGGAGCTGTTTTTT. Protein sequence: CASSVFSGTGAGELFF.

This clone has a single count. The V and J genes are TRBV6-5 and TRBJ2-2; D remains ambiguous. From germline, CDR1 is MNHEY and CDR2 SVGAGI. Trimming pared 7 bases from V and 7 bases from J, leaving 10 bases between. The CDR3 loop spans 12 amino acids. The CDR3 nucleotides are TGTGCCAGCACCTCAGTTGACGGGGAGCTGTTTTTT. Encoded protein: CASTSVDGELFF.

This chain joins TRBV28 and TRBJ1-4; maybe TRBD1 (5 bases). Between the trimmed V and J ends, which lost 6 bases and 0 bases, there was a span of 17 bases. This CDR3 region has 17 residues. Germline loops: CDR1 MDHEN, CDR2 SYDVKM. The CDR3 is CASSPLRGAATNEKLFF. CDR3 sequence (DNA): TGTGCCAGCAGCCCGCTCCGTGGGGCTGCAACTAATGAAAAACTGTTTTTT. The full variable domain, completed using reference TRBV28 and TRBJ1-4, is DVKVTQSSRYLVKRTGEKVFLECVQDMDHENMFWYRQDPGLGLRLIYFSYDVKMKEKGDIPEGYSVSREKKERFSLILESASTNQTSMYLCASSPLRGAATNEKLFFGSGTQLSVL.